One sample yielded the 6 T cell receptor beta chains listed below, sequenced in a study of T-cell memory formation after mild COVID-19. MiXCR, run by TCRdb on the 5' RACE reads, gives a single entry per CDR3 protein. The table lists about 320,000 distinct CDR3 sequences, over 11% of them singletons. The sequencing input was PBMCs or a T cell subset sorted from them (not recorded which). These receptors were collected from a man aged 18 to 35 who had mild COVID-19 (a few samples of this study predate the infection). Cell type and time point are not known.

Here the CDR3 DNA reads TGTGCCAGCAGTTACTTGAGCGGGGGGATGGAGACCCAGTACTTC. Its translation is CASSYLSGGMETQYF. The genes are TRBV6-2 or TRBV6-3 and TRBJ2-5; 9 positions match TRBD2. J lost 5 bases, V lost 1 base, and 5 bases had no gene match. This CDR3 spans 15 amino acids. Germline V CDR1 and CDR2: MNHEY, SVGEGT.

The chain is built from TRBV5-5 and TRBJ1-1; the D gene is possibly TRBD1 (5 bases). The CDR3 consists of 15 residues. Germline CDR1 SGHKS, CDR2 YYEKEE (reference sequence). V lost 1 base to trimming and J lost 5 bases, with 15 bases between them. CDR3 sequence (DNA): TGTGCCAGCAGCTTGACAGGCAGTCAAAGGACTGAAGCTTTCTTT. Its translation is CASSLTGSQRTEAFF.

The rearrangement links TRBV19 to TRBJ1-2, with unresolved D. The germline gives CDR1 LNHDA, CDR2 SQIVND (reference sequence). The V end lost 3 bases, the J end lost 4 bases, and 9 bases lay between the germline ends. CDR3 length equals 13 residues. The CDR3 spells CASSIGLRYGYTF. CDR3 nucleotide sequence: TGTGCCAGTAGTATCGGACTTCGCTATGGCTACACCTTC.

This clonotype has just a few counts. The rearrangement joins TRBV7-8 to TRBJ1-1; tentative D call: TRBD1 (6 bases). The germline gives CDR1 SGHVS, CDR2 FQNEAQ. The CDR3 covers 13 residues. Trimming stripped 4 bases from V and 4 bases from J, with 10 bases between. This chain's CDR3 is CASSSNRATEAFF. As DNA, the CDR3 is TGTGCCAGCAGCTCCAACAGGGCCACTGAAGCTTTCTTT.

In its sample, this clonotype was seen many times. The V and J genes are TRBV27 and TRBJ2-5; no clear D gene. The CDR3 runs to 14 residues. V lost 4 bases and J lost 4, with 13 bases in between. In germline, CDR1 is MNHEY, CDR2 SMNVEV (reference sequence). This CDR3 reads CASSSPASLETQYF. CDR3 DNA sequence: TGTGCCAGCAGTTCCCCGGCGAGCCTAGAGACCCAGTACTTC.

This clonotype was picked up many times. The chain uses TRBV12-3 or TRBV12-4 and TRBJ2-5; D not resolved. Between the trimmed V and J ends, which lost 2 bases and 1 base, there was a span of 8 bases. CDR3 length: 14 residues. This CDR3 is CASSLPESQETQYF. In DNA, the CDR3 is TGTGCCAGCAGTTTACCAGAAAGCCAAGAGACCCAGTACTTC.